The T cell receptor beta chain under discussion was sequenced for a study of blood T cell repertoires in COVID-19. About the study: Some COVID-19 samples were acute and others convalescent; all came from the United States, Italy and Spain.

Using immunoSEQ multiplex PCR, the repertoire was profiled, and TCRdb retains in-frame clones only, with some absent. Counted here are roughly 120,000 clones, around 84% occurring once; the ten biggest clones make up approximately 7.9%. This clone was recorded a few times. This clonotype originated in a woman over 75 with active or convalescent COVID-19. The sequenced sample was peripheral blood.

CDR3: CASRDRAWQPQHF. CDR3 bases: TGTGCCAGCCGCGACAGGGCTTGGCAGCCCCAGCATTTT. The chain has TRBV6-5 and TRBJ1-5, with 7 bases fitting TRBD1. The CDR3 loop spans 13 amino acids. V was clipped by 8 bases and J by 7 bases; unmatched bases: 8. Per germline, CDR1 MNHEY and CDR2 SVGAGI.